The present entry profiles one T cell receptor (beta chain) with its context. The data derive from a study of T cells in Graves' hyperthyroidism and ophthalmopathy. CDR1 and CDR2 from the germline V gene are MRHNA and SNTAGT. This CDR3 contains 17 residues. J gave up 2 bases and V 1 base, and 6 bases lay outside the gene matches. Amplification of TCR beta CDR3 regions used RNA as the template. HTBI primers were used for first-round RT-PCR of the TCR CDR3. MiXCR was run by TCRdb on the multiplex PCR reads, yielding one entry per CDR3 protein. The sample records under 350,000 distinct CDR3 sequences, about 15% being singletons.

The chain employs TRBV6-4 and TRBJ2-7; 12 bases fit TRBD2. The material sequenced was blood. This TCR came from an older woman with Graves' ophthalmopathy. The CDR3: CASSDFGTSGFTYEQYF. The CDR3 DNA reads TGTGCCAGCAGTGACTTCGGGACTAGCGGGTTCACCTACGAGCAGTACTTC.